This T cell receptor (beta chain) was identified during a study of T-cell reconstitution after alpha-beta-depleted transplantation in children. Study-wide findings and caveats: Where alpha-beta T cells came from about two months after transplant was reportedly several hundred expanded graft clones. Some patients' high day-60 TCRbeta diversity was attributed to recipient cells surviving conditioning. A year post-transplant, T-cell counts and diversity derived mostly from newly produced T cells.

The germline CDR1 and CDR2 sequences are LGHNA and YSLEER. Trimming removed 0 bases at V and 8 bases at J, with 8 bases between. The CDR3 length is 13 residues. Unique molecular identifiers were incorporated during preparation of the TCRbeta library. Each CDR3 protein gets one entry after TCRdb re-called the PCR reads with MiXCR. The sample carries fewer than 550,000 distinct CDR3 sequences, over 9.5% recorded once. A word on this clonotype: Its antigen remains unknown.

The clonotype was recovered from a female patient aged 2 to 10 who had a stem cell transplant for aplastic anemia, so the T cells may come from the graft donor. The chain couples TRBV4-3 to TRBJ2-1, with no clear D. The sample was PBMCs, mostly from graft donor cells, taken 180 days after TCRalphabeta/CD19-depleted stem cell transplant. The DNA for the CDR3 is TGCGCCAGCAGCCAAGATCGGCCGGATGAGCAGTTCTTC. Protein product: CASSQDRPDEQFF.